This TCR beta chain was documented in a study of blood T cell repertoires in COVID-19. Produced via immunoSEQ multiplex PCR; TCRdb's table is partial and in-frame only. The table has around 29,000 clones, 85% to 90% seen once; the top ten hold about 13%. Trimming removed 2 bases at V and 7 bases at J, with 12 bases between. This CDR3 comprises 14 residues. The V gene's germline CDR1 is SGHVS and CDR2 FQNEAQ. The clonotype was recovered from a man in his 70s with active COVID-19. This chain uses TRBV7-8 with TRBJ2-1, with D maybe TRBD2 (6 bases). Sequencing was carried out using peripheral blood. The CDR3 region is CASSLIGGLNEQFF. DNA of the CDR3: TGTGCCAGCAGCTTAATCGGGGGTCTAAATGAGCAGTTCTTC.